The sequence of this T cell receptor beta chain was determined in a study of T-cell memory formation after mild COVID-19. Findings and caveats of the study: Researchers found some responding clones in pre-infection memory, a sign that cross-reactive memory joined. Clones contracting over day 15 to 85 were CD4/CD8 balanced, with later expanders leaning CD4+. Contracting CD4+ clones sat mainly in CM and EM; CD8+ in EMRA.

This clonotype was detected only a few times. Its antigen is still unknown. TCRdb recomputed calls from the 5' RACE reads with MiXCR, one row per CDR3 protein. This table holds hundreds of thousands of distinct CDR3 sequences, approximately 22% found once. This CDR3 spans 16 amino acids. The V gene's germline CDR1 is SGHRS and CDR2 YFSETQ. Trimming removed 1 base at V and 6 bases at J, with 16 bases between. Sequences were obtained from PBMCs or a T cell subset sorted from them (not recorded which). This sequence originates from a young man who had mild COVID-19 (a few samples of this study predate the infection). Cell type and time point are not known. The chain links TRBV5-1 to TRBJ2-2, with D perhaps assigned TRBD1 or TRBD2 (5 bases each). CDR3 protein: CASSLRGAGRAGELFF. CDR3 DNA sequence: TGCGCCAGCAGCTTGCGAGGGGCCGGTCGTGCCGGGGAGCTGTTTTTT.